The rows below give T cell receptor beta chains drawn from one sample of a study of OX40 agonist ivuxolimab in advanced cancers. The method was immunoSEQ multiplex PCR; TCRdb's version includes in-frame clones alone and lacks a portion of them. The sample gives more than 60,000 clones, around 87% of which show up once; 5% to 5.5% is in the top ten. Source: CD4+ or CD8+ T cells sorted from blood, taken in a trial of the OX40 agonist ivuxolimab. Source of these receptors: an adult with an advanced solid tumor such as melanoma, head and neck, liver or kidney cancer. Both conserved end residues are part of each CDR3. A D gene is named only where the DNA matches it firmly. Clone size is stated in some rows and not others, as once, few, many or a class when expanded.

>TRBD1|.|TRBV10-3|TRBJ2-5
CATLFRDRGQETQYF
TGTGCCACCCTTTTCCGGGACAGGGGGCAAGAGACCCAGTACTTC
>TRBD1|few|TRBV7-2|TRBJ1-1
CASSLDRATEAFF
TGTGCCAGCAGCCTGGACAGGGCTACTGAAGCTTTCTTT
>TRBD1|.|TRBV27|TRBJ1-1
CAGSPSQGRSTEAFF
TGTGCCGGCAGTCCGTCACAGGGGAGAAGCACTGAAGCTTTCTTT
>TRBD1|.|TRBV6-1|TRBJ1-1
CASREPTGGWTEAFF
TGTGCCAGCAGGGAACCAACAGGGGGTTGGACTGAAGCTTTCTTT
>.|.|TRBV6-1|TRBJ2-6
CASRVTSGANVLTF
TGTGCCAGCAGGGTGACGTCTGGGGCCAACGTCCTGACTTTC
>TRBD2|.|TRBV5-6|TRBJ2-1
CASSLEVLAAQNEQFF
TGTGCCAGCAGCTTGGAGGTCCTAGCGGCGCAAAATGAGCAGTTCTTC
>.|.|TRBV15|TRBJ1-6
CATNIPGRERNSPLHF
TGTGCCACCAACATTCCAGGTCGGGAGCGGAATTCACCCCTCCACTTT
>.|.|TRBV7-8|TRBJ1-1
CASSLEGSRTEAFF
TGTGCCAGCAGCTTAGAGGGCAGTAGAACTGAAGCTTTCTTT
>.|.|TRBV19|TRBJ2-5
CASKPTVQETQYF
TGTGCCAGTAAACCGACAGTACAAGAGACCCAGTACTTC
>.|.|TRBV18|TRBJ1-6
CASSPQAGDSPLHF
TGTGCCAGCTCACCCCAAGCAGGAGATTCACCCCTCCACTTT
>TRBD2|.|TRBV10-3|TRBJ2-5
CAIRPGLEGETQYF
TGTGCCATCAGGCCGGGACTAGAGGGCGAGACCCAGTACTTC
>TRBD1|.|TRBV6-6|TRBJ2-7
CASRGTGAREQYF
TGTGCCAGCAGAGGGACAGGGGCGCGTGAGCAGTACTTC
>.|few|TRBV28|TRBJ1-6
CASSTNAKRTRFNSPLHF
TGTGCCAGCAGCACAAACGCCAAGAGGACCCGATTTAATTCACCCCTCCACTTT
>.|.|TRBV27|TRBJ1-5
CASRAVFNQPQHF
TGTGCCAGCAGGGCGGTGTTCAATCAGCCCCAGCATTTT
>TRBD1|once|TRBV5-1|TRBJ2-5
CASSLGQGGETQYF
TGCGCCAGCAGCTTGGGACAGGGGGGAGAGACCCAGTACTTC
>TRBD1|.|TRBV5-1|TRBJ2-2
CASSRGQGLGGELFF
TGCGCCAGCAGCCGGGGACAGGGGCTTGGCGGGGAGCTGTTTTTT
>TRBD1|.|TRBV7-2|TRBJ2-7
CASRDRSSYEQYF
TGTGCCAGCAGGGACAGGAGCTCCTACGAGCAGTACTTC
>TRBD1|.|TRBV5-6|TRBJ2-3
CASSLSGRGRTDTQYF
TGTGCCAGCAGCTTGTCTGGCAGGGGGCGTACAGATACGCAGTATTTT
>TRBD1|.|TRBV27|TRBJ2-5
CASRPGQGARETQYF
TGTGCCAGCAGACCGGGACAGGGGGCGCGAGAGACCCAGTACTTC
>.|.|TRBV7-9|TRBJ1-1
CASSRGSGDTEAFF
TGTGCCAGCAGCCGCGGGTCCGGGGACACTGAAGCTTTCTTT
>.|.|TRBV5-4|TRBJ1-1
CASSLGHTEAFF
TGTGCCAGCAGCCTAGGACACACTGAAGCTTTCTTT
>TRBD2|.|TRBV5-1|TRBJ2-5
CASSPSGLAQQETQYF
TGCGCCAGCAGCCCCTCCGGACTAGCGCAGCAAGAGACCCAGTACTTC
>.|.|TRBV7-1|TRBJ1-1
CASRSRDNEAFF
TGTGCCAGCAGAAGCCGGGACAATGAAGCTTTCTTT
>TRBD1|.|TRBV6-6|TRBJ1-2
CASSNDRAYGYTF
TGTGCCAGCAGTAACGACAGGGCCTATGGCTACACCTTC
>TRBD1|.|TRBV6-1|TRBJ1-4
CASSFGGQDEKLFF
TGTGCCAGTTCGTTTGGGGGACAGGATGAAAAACTGTTTTTT
>.|.|TRBV6-5|TRBJ1-4
CASRPGGAGEKLFF
TGTGCCAGCAGACCGGGGGGGGCGGGTGAAAAACTGTTTTTT
>.|.|TRBV27|TRBJ2-3
CASSYRTGKDTQYF
TGTGCCAGCAGTTATCGGACTGGCAAGGATACGCAGTATTTT
>.|once|TRBV10-3|TRBJ2-5
CAISGQGPLQETQYF
TGTGCCATCAGCGGACAAGGACCTTTGCAAGAGACCCAGTACTTC
>.|.|TRBV30|TRBJ1-3
CAWRLEGNTIYF
TGTGCCTGGCGCCTGGAAGGAAACACCATATATTTT
>TRBD1|.|TRBV4-2|TRBJ1-4
CASSQAWGQGHEKLFF
TGTGCCAGCAGCCAAGCTTGGGGACAGGGCCATGAAAAACTGTTTTTT
>.|once|TRBV7-6|TRBJ1-3
CASSRQQGSGNTIYF
TGTGCCAGCAGCCGCCAACAGGGCTCTGGAAACACCATATATTTT
>TRBD2|.|TRBV28|TRBJ2-7
CASSLIGAGGVYEQYF
TGTGCCAGCAGTTTAATAGGGGCGGGAGGGGTCTACGAGCAGTACTTC
>.|.|TRBV7-9|TRBJ2-7
CASSLVLGRLSYEQYF
TGTGCCAGCAGCTTAGTATTGGGTCGGCTTTCCTACGAGCAGTACTTC
>TRBD2|.|TRBV5-8|TRBJ2-5
CASSFQRGGVYQETQYF
TGTGCCAGCAGCTTTCAGCGGGGGGGAGTGTACCAAGAGACCCAGTACTTC
>.|.|TRBV4-2|TRBJ1-2
CASSQDSSHGYTF
TGTGCCAGCAGCCAAGATAGTTCACATGGCTACACCTTC
>.|.|TRBV6-1|TRBJ1-2
CASSEVVYGYTF
TGTGCCAGCAGTGAAGTAGTCTATGGCTACACCTTC
>.|.|TRBV9|TRBJ2-2
CASSVEGRGRYTGELFF
TGTGCCAGCAGCGTAGAGGGGCGGGGCCGGTACACCGGGGAGCTGTTTTTT
>.|.|TRBV7-8|TRBJ1-5
CASSPSGGTRDQPQHF
TGTGCCAGCAGCCCCTCGGGGGGAACGAGGGATCAGCCCCAGCATTTT
>.|few|TRBV6-5|TRBJ2-3
CASRSGTTGTQYF
TGTGCCAGCAGATCCGGGACCACCGGGACGCAGTATTTT
>.|.|TRBV2|TRBJ1-3
CASIREGNTIYF
TGTGCCAGCATAAGGGAGGGAAACACCATATATTTT
>.|.|TRBV5-5|TRBJ2-7
CASSMAYEQYF
TGTGCCAGCAGCATGGCCTACGAGCAGTACTTC
>.|.|TRBV18|TRBJ2-7
CASSPRQVYEQYF
TGTGCCAGCTCACCAAGACAGGTATACGAGCAGTACTTC
>.|.|TRBV5-1|TRBJ2-1
CASSQVNEQFF
TGCGCCAGCAGTCAGGTGAATGAGCAGTTCTTC
>TRBD1|.|TRBV29-1|TRBJ2-3
CSCSGQGVTDTQYF
TGCAGCTGTTCGGGACAGGGGGTCACAGATACGCAGTATTTT
>.|.|TRBV7-9|TRBJ2-2
CASSPLAGELFF
TGTGCCAGCAGCCCGTTGGCCGGGGAGCTGTTTTTT
>.|.|TRBV7-2|TRBJ1-1
CASSQLPLGGTEAFF
TGTGCCAGCAGCCAACTCCCTTTGGGTGGTACTGAAGCTTTCTTT
>TRBD2|.|TRBV7-7|TRBJ2-3
CASSQREGSNTQYF
TGTGCTAGCAGCCAGCGGGAGGGCAGTAATACGCAGTATTTT
>.|.|TRBV29-1|TRBJ1-3
CSGERGDTIYF
TGCAGCGGCGAACGGGGGGACACCATATATTTT
>TRBD1|.|TRBV2|TRBJ1-5
CASRDRTGSLNQPQHF
TGTGCCAGCAGGGACCGGACAGGTTCCCTCAATCAGCCCCAGCATTTT
>.|once|TRBV15|TRBJ2-1
CATSRQPPVEQFF
TGTGCCACCAGCAGACAACCACCTGTTGAGCAGTTCTTC
>.|.|TRBV4-3|TRBJ2-5
CASSQDTGVGTQYF
TGCGCCAGCAGCCAAGATACGGGAGTGGGGACCCAGTACTTC
>.|.|TRBV6-5|TRBJ2-2
CATSLDPFSTGELFF
TGTGCCACCAGTTTAGACCCATTCAGCACCGGGGAGCTGTTTTTT